These T cell receptor beta chains were read from a single sample in a study of blood T cell repertoires in COVID-19. Sequencing was performed with immunoSEQ multiplex PCR; in TCRdb, only in-frame clones are kept and a portion is missing. The table records under 300,000 clones, approximately 91% of them present only once. The sample taken for sequencing was peripheral blood. The receptors originated from a woman between 40 and 50 years old who had recovered from COVID-19. Each CDR3 is given with its conserved first and last residue. The D gene is left open where the match is weak. Expanded clones are given a class, and other clones once, few, many or no size at all.

>TRBV11-3|TRBD2|NA|TRBJ2-2
TGTGCCAGCAGCACTCGACTAGCGGGAGCCCCCGGGGAGCTGTTTTTT
CASSTRLAGAPGELFF
>TRBV29-1|TRBD2|NA|TRBJ2-3
TGCAGCGCAAGTGGAGGACTAGCGGGAGGTGTAGATACGCAGTATTTT
CSASGGLAGGVDTQYF
>TRBV28|NA|NA|TRBJ2-2
TGTGCCACCAGGGCCCCGAACACCGGGGAGCTGTTTTTT
CATRAPNTGELFF
>TRBV28|NA|NA|TRBJ2-1
TGTGCCAGCAGTTTATTGGGGGGGGCTGCGTTCTTC
CASSLLGGAAFF
>TRBV9|NA|NA|TRBJ2-1
TGTGCCAGCAGCGTAGCTGCCAGGCTCAGCTCCTACAATGAGCAGTTCTTC
CASSVAARLSSYNEQFF
>TRBV4-3|NA|NA|TRBJ2-3
TGCGCCAGCAGCCAAGAAGGGGCAGGTGCGCGTGGTACGCAGTATTTT
CASSQEGAGARGTQYF
>TRBV9|NA|NA|TRBJ1-1
TGTGCCAGCAGCGTCACCCCCGGGGTCGGGACTGAAGCTTTCTTT
CASSVTPGVGTEAFF
>TRBV10-3|TRBD1|NA|TRBJ2-3
TGTGCCATCAGTCCATCCGGACAGGGTATAATTAAGGATACGCAGTATTTT
CAISPSGQGIIKDTQYF
>TRBV7-9|NA|NA|TRBJ2-7
TGTGCCAGCAGCTCCGGTCGGGACTCCTACGAGCAGTACTTC
CASSSGRDSYEQYF
>TRBV19|TRBD1|NA|TRBJ1-4
TGTGCCAGTACTAAGCCACGAAAAACAGGGGGAGGGGAAAAACTGTTTTTT
CASTKPRKTGGGEKLFF
>TRBV28|NA|NA|TRBJ1-6
TGTGCCAGCACTTCAGGGCGCAATTCACCCCTCCACTTT
CASTSGRNSPLHF
>TRBV4-1|TRBD2|NA|TRBJ2-1
TGCGCCAGCAGCCAAGCCCGGGCGGGACTAGCGGGAGGTTTCTCCTACAATGAGCAGTTCTTC
CASSQARAGLAGGFSYNEQFF
>TRBV13|TRBD1|NA|TRBJ2-3
TGTGCCAGCAGCCAAGTCCAGGGGGTTTTGGCAGATACGCAGTATTTT
CASSQVQGVLADTQYF
>TRBV7-3|NA|once|TRBJ2-4
TGTGCCAGCAGCCCCCACGGGGGGCAGACCAAAAACATTCAGTACTTC
CASSPHGGQTKNIQYF
>TRBV29-1|TRBD2|NA|TRBJ2-5
TGCAGCGCAAGAGACCCGGGAGGGGGAGAGACCCAGTACTTC
CSARDPGGGETQYF
>TRBV29-1|NA|NA|TRBJ1-6
TGCAGCGTCCAGACGGCGGACTATAATTCACCCCTCCACTTT
CSVQTADYNSPLHF
>TRBV6-2/TRBV6-3|NA|NA|TRBJ2-3
TGTGCCAGCAGTTACACCAGGGGCCCAGATACGCAGTATTTT
CASSYTRGPDTQYF
>TRBV7-8|NA|NA|TRBJ1-5
TGTGCCAGCAGCTTATCGGGGGTCCGTAATCAGCCCCAGCATTTT
CASSLSGVRNQPQHF
>TRBV3-1/TRBV3-2|NA|once|TRBJ1-3
TGTGCCAGCAGCCAAGGAGGAGGGCAACGCTCTGGAAACACCATATATTTT
CASSQGGGQRSGNTIYF
>TRBV13|NA|NA|TRBJ2-2
TGTGCCAGCAGCTTAGTTGGGCCCGGGGAGCTGTTTTTT
CASSLVGPGELFF
>TRBV28|TRBD1|NA|TRBJ2-7
TGTGCCAGCAGTTTATTAGGGACAGGACTCACCTACGAGCAGTACTTC
CASSLLGTGLTYEQYF
>TRBV21-1|NA|NA|TRBJ2-1
TGTGCCAGCAGCAAAGTCGCCCCTGCGGGAGGCTCCTACAATGAGCAGTTCTTC
CASSKVAPAGGSYNEQFF
>TRBV9|TRBD2|NA|TRBJ2-3
TGTGCCAGCAGCGTAGTTAGCGGGAGTTACGATACGCAGTATTTT
CASSVVSGSYDTQYF